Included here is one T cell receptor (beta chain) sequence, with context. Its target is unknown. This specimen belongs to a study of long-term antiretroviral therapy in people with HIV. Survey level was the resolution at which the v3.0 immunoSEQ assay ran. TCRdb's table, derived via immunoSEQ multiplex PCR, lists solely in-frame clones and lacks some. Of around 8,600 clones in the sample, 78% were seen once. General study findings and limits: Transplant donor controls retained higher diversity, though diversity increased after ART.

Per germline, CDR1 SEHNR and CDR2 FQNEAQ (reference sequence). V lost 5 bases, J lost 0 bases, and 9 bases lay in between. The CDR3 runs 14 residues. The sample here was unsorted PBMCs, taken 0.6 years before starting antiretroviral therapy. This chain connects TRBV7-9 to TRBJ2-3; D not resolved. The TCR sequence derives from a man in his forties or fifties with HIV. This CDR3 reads CASSPTYSTDTQYF. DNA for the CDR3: TGTGCCAGCAGCCCCACCTATAGCACAGATACGCAGTATTTT.